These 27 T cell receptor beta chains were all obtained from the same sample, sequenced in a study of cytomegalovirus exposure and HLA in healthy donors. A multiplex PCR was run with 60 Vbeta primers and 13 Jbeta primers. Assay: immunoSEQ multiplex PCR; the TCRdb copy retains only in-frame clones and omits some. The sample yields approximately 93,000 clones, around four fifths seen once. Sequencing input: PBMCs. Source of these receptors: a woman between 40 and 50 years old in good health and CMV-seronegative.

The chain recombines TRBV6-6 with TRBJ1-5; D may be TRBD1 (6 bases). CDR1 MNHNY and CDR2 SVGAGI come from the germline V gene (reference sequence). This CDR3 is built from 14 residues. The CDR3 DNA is TGTACCTCGGGGGGCCCGAATCGAAATCAGCCCCAGCATTTT. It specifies CTSGGPNRNQPQHF.

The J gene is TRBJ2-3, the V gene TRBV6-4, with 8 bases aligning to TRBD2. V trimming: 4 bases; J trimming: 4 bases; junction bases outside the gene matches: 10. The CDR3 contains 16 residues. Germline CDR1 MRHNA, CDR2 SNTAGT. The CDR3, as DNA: TGTGCCAGCAGTGGTGGCACGGGAGGGCCGGCAGATACGCAGTATTTT. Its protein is CASSGGTGGPADTQYF.

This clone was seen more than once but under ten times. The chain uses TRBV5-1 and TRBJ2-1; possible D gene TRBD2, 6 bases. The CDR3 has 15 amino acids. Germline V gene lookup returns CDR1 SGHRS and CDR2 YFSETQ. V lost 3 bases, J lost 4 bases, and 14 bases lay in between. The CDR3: CASSSRPGLYNEQFF. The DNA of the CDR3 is TGCGCCAGCAGCTCCCGTCCGGGACTGTACAATGAGCAGTTCTTC.

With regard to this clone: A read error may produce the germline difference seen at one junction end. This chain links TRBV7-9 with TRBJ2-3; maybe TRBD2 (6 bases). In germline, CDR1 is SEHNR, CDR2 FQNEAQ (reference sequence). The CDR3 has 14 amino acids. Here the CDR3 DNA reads TGTGTCAGCAGCTCGCGGGGTAGCACAGATACGCAGTATTTT. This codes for CVSSSRGSTDTQYF.

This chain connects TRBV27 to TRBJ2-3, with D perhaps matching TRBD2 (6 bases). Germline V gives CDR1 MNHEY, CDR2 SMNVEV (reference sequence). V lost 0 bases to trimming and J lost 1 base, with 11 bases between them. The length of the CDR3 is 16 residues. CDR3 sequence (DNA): TGTGCCAGCAGTTTATCGCTAGCGCGTGGCACAGATACGCAGTATTTT. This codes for CASSLSLARGTDTQYF.

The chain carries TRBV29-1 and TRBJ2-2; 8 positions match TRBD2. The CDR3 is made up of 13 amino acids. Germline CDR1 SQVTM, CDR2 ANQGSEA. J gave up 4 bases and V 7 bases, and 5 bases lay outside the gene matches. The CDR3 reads CSAREGGTGELFF. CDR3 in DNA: TGCAGCGCCCGGGAGGGGGGCACCGGGGAGCTGTTTTTT.

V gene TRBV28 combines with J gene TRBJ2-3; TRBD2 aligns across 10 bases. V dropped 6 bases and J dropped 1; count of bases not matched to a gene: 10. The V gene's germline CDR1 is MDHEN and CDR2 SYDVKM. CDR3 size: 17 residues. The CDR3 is CASRPISGRARTDTQYF. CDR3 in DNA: TGTGCCAGCAGGCCAATCAGCGGGAGGGCCCGCACAGATACGCAGTATTTT.

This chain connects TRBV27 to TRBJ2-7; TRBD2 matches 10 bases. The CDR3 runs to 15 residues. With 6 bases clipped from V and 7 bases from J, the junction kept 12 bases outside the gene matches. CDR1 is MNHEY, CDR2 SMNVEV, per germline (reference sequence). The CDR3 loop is CASSPTAGGPEEQYF. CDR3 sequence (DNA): TGTGCCAGCAGCCCAACAGCGGGAGGGCCGGAGGAGCAGTACTTC.

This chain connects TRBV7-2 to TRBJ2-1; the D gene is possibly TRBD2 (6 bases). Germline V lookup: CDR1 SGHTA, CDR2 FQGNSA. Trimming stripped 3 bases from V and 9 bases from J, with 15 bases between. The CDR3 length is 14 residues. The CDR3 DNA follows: TGTGCCAGCAGCTTGGGAACTAGCAGGCCTGAGCAGTTCTTC. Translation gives CASSLGTSRPEQFF.

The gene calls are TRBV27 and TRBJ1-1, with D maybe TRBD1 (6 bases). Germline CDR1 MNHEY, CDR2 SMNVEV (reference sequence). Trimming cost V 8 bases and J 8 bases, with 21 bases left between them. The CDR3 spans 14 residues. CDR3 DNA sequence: TGTGCCAGCCTTTTATTGGGGGGGGGCTCAGAAGCTTTCTTT. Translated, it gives CASLLLGGGSEAFF.

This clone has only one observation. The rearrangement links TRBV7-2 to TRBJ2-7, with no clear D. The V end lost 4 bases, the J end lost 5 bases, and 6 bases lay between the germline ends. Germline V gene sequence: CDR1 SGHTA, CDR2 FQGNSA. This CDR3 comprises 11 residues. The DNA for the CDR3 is TGTGCCAGCAGCTCCTTAAACGAGCAGTACTTC. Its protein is CASSSLNEQYF. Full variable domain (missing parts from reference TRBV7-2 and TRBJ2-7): GAGVSQSPSNKVTEKGKDVELRCDPISGHTALYWYRQSLGQGLEFLIYFQGNSAPDKSGLPSDRFSAERTGGSVSTLTIQRTQQEDSAVYLCASSSLNEQYFGPGTRLTVT.

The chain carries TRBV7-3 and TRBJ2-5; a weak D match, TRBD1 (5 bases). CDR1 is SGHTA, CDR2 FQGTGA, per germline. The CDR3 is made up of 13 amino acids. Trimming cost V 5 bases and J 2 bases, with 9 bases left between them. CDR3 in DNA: TGTGCCAGCAGCCACACAGGACAAGAGACCCAGTACTTC. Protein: CASSHTGQETQYF.

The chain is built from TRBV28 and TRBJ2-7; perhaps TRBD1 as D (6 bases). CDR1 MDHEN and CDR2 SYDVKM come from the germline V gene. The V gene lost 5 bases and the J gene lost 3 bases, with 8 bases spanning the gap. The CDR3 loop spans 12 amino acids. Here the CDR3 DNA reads TGTGCCAGCAGTCCCAGGGGCTACGAGCAGTACTTC. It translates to CASSPRGYEQYF.

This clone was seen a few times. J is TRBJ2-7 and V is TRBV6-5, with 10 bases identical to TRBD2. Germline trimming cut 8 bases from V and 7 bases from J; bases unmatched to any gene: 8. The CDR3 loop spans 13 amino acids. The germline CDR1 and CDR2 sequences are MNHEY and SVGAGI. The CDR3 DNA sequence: TGTGCCAGCTCCCCGACTAGCGGGTGGGAGCAGTACTTC. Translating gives CASSPTSGWEQYF.

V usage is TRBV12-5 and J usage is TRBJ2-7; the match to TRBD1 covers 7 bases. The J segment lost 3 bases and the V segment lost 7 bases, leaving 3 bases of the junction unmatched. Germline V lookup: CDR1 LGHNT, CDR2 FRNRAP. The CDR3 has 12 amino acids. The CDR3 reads CASAPGGYEQYF. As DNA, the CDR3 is TGTGCTAGTGCCCCAGGGGGCTACGAGCAGTACTTC.

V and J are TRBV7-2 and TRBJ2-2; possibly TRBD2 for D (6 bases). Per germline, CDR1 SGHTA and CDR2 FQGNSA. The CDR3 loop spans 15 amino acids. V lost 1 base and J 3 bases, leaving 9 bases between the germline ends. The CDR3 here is CASSLGWDYTGELFF. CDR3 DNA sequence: TGTGCCAGCAGCTTAGGTTGGGACTACACCGGGGAGCTGTTTTTT.

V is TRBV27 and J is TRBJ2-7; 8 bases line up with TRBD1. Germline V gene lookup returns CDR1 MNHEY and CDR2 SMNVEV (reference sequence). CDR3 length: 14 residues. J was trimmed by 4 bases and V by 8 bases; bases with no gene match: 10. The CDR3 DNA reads TGTGCCAGCTGTGGGGCCAGGGGGCATTACGAGCAGTACTTC. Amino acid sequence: CASCGARGHYEQYF.

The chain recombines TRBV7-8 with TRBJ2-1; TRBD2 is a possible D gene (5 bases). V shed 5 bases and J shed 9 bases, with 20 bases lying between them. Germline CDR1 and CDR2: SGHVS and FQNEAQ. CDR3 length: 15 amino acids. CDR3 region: CASSHLGHLGSEQFF. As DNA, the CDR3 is TGTGCCAGCAGCCACTTAGGTCATCTTGGGAGTGAGCAGTTCTTC.

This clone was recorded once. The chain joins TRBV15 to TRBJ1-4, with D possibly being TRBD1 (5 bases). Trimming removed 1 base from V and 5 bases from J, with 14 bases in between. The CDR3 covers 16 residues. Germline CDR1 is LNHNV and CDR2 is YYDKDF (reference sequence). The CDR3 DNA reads TGTGCCACCAGCAGAGTTAGAGGACGGACAAATGAAAAACTGTTTTTT. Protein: CATSRVRGRTNEKLFF.

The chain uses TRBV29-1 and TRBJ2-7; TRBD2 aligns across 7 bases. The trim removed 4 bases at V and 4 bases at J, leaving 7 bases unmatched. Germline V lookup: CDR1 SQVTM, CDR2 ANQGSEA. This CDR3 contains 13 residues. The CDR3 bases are TGCAGCGTTGTAGGGGCGGGAGAGTACGAGCAGTACTTC. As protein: CSVVGAGEYEQYF.

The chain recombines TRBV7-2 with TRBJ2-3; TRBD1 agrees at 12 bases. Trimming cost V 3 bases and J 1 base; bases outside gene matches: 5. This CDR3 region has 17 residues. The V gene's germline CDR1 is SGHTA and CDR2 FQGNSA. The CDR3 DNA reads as TGTGCCAGCAGCTTCCGGGACAGGGGGCTGGGCACAGATACGCAGTATTTT. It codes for CASSFRDRGLGTDTQYF.

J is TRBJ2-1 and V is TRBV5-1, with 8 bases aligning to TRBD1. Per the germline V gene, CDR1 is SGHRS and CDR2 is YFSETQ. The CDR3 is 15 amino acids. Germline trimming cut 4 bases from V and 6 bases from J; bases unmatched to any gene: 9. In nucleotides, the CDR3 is TGCGCCAGCAGCCCAGGACAGGGTGTGGCCAATGAGCAGTTCTTC. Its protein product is CASSPGQGVANEQFF.

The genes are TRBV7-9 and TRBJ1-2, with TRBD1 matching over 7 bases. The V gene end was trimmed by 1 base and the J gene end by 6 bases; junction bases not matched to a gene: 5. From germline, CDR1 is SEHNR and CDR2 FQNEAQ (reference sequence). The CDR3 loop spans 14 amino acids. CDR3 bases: TGTGCCAGCAGCTTAGGTGGACAGGAAGATGGCTACACCTTC. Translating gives CASSLGGQEDGYTF.

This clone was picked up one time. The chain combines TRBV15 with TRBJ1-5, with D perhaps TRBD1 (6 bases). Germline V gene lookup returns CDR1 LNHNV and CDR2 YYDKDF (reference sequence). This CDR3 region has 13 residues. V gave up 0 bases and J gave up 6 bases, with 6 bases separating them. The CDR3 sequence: CATSREGGQPQHF. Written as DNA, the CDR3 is TGTGCCACCAGCAGAGAAGGGGGTCAGCCCCAGCATTTT.

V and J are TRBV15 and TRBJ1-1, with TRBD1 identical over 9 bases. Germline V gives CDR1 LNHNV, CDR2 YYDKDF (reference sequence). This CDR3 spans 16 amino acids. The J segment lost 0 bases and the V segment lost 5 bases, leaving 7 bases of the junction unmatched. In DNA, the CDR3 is TGTGCCACCAGCCCCGGGACAGGGCAACTGAACACTGAAGCTTTCTTT. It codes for CATSPGTGQLNTEAFF.

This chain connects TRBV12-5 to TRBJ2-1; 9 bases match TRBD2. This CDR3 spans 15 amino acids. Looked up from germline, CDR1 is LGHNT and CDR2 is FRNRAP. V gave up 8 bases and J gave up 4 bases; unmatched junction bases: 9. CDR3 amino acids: CASCTSGSVYNEQFF. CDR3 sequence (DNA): TGTGCTAGTTGCACTAGCGGGTCAGTTTACAATGAGCAGTTCTTC. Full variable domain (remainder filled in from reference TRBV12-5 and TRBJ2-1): DARVTQTPRHKVTEMGQEVTMRCQPILGHNTVFWYRQTMMQGLELLAYFRNRAPLDDSGMPKDRFSAEMPDATLATLKIQPSEPRDSAVYFCASCTSGSVYNEQFFGPGTRLTVL.

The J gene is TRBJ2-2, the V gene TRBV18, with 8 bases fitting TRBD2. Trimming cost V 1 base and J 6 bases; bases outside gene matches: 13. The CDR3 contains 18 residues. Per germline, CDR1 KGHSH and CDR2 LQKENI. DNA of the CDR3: TGTGCCAGCTCACCACTTCCTTCGAGCGGGAGTTGGTCCGGGGAGCTGTTTTTT. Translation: CASSPLPSSGSWSGELFF.